These 28 T cell receptor beta chains share one sample of origin, sequenced in a study of vaccination and CD4 T cells after COVID-19 (dated by TCRdb to 2021 to 2024). Receptors were amplified or captured by PCR. The sequencer was an Illumina iSeq 100. DNA from cultured CD4+ T cells was subjected to TCR sequencing with the Oncomine TCR Beta short-read assay at the Johns Hopkins FTIC core. TCRdb reprocessing: public reads trimmed at Q25 with fastp, clones called with MiXCR, in-frame beta chains kept. Entries are consolidated by CDR3 protein sequence, retaining the most common genes and DNA. The sample yields more than 10,000 distinct CDR3 sequences; roughly three quarters were counted once. About 28% of the sample is in the top ten clones. Which antigens these TCRs recognize remains unknown. The treatment or condition tag for this specimen amounts to: roughly 10-day PBMC culture with coronavirus spike peptide pools or control peptides (ViraFEST assay).

Sequenced sample: CD4+ T cells from blood, cultured in vitro. Receptor source: a human donor who had recovered from COVID-19.

The V gene is TRBV6-5, the J gene TRBJ2-7, with D possibly TRBD2 on 6 matching bases. Trimming shortened V by 4 bases and J by 2 bases, and 9 bases separated the two germline ends. Germline CDR1 MNHEY, CDR2 SVGAGI. The CDR3 runs to 13 residues. The CDR3 coding sequence is TGTGCCAGCAGTTTGGCGGGGACCTACGAGCAGTACTTC. Protein product: CASSLAGTYEQYF.

This chain joins TRBV20-1 and TRBJ2-4; TRBD2 might be the D (9 bases). Germline lookup yields CDR1 DFQATT and CDR2 SNEGSKA (reference sequence). V shed 5 bases and J shed 5 bases, with 22 bases lying between them. The CDR3 extends over 16 amino acids. For the CDR3, the DNA is TGCAGTGCTTCTCAGGGGGCGGGAGGGCCCCAAAACATTCAGTACTTC. Translating gives CSASQGAGGPQNIQYF.

This clonotype showed up just once. The genes are TRBV4-3 and TRBJ1-2; TRBD1 agrees at 7 bases. In germline, CDR1 is LGHNA, CDR2 YSLEER. V shed 4 bases and J 8 bases; nucleotides not matched to a gene: 7. The CDR3 spans 13 residues. Here the CDR3 reads CASSLSTGQGYTF. CDR3 DNA: TGCGCCAGCAGCCTATCGACAGGGCAAGGCTACACCTTC.

The V gene is TRBV7-9, the J gene TRBJ2-5; D is perhaps TRBD2 (6 bases). Germline V lookup: CDR1 SEHNR, CDR2 FQNEAQ (reference sequence). Trimming took off 5 bases at V and 5 bases at J, with 15 bases between the two ends. The CDR3 is 14 amino acids. The CDR3 loop is CASSRDSTEETQYF. The CDR3 DNA sequence: TGTGCCAGCAGCCGGGACTCCACAGAGGAGACCCAGTACTTC.

The gene calls are TRBV28 and TRBJ2-5, with a weak D call TRBD2 (6 bases). There are 16 residues in the CDR3. V was clipped by 3 bases and J by 5 bases, with 19 bases between them. Germline V gives CDR1 MDHEN, CDR2 SYDVKM. The CDR3 DNA reads TGTGCCAGCAGTTTTGAACTAGCAGGTAGAAGGGAGACCCAGTACTTC. It yields the protein CASSFELAGRRETQYF.

The chain uses TRBV7-9 and TRBJ2-2, with unresolved D. Germline lookup yields CDR1 SEHNR and CDR2 FQNEAQ (reference sequence). CDR3 size: 12 residues. Trimming took 5 bases from V and 3 from J, leaving 4 bases between them. The CDR3 here is CASSPYTGELFF. CDR3 nucleotides: TGTGCCAGCAGCCCATACACCGGGGAGCTGTTTTTT.

The chain uses TRBV15 and TRBJ2-1; 11 nucleotides agree with TRBD2. CDR3 length equals 18 residues. CDR1 LNHNV and CDR2 YYDKDF come from the germline V gene (reference sequence). V lost 0 bases to trimming and J lost 2 bases; unmatched junction nucleotides: 6. The CDR3 loop is CATSRDPRLAGPYNEQFF. For the CDR3, the DNA is TGTGCCACCAGCAGAGATCCCAGACTAGCGGGGCCCTACAATGAGCAGTTCTTC.

The V call is TRBV6-1, the J call TRBJ2-1, with D possibly matching TRBD1 (6 bases). V was clipped by 6 bases and J by 4 bases, with 10 bases between them. CDR1 and CDR2 (germline): MNHNS, SASEGT. This CDR3 region has 13 residues. CDR3 nucleotides: TGTGCCAGCAGGACAGGCAAGTACAATGAGCAGTTCTTC. Translated, it gives CASRTGKYNEQFF.

The chain has TRBV28 and TRBJ1-1; D is unclear. Germline CDR1 and CDR2: MDHEN and SYDVKM. Trimming pared 3 bases from V and 4 bases from J, leaving 15 bases between. The CDR3 is 15 residues long. Here the CDR3 DNA reads TGTGCCAGCAGTTTGTTACAGACGGAGCGCACTGAAGCTTTCTTT. As protein: CASSLLQTERTEAFF.

This rearrangement joins TRBV6-2 or TRBV6-3 to TRBJ1-6; D remains ambiguous. Germline CDR1 and CDR2: MNHEY and SVGEGT. CDR3 size: 13 residues. Trimming stripped 4 bases from V and 6 bases from J, with 7 bases between. In nucleotides, the CDR3 is TGTGCCAGCAGTTCCAGAAGTAATTCACCCCTCCACTTT. Translated, it gives CASSSRSNSPLHF.

The chain is built from TRBV10-3 and TRBJ1-6; a weak D match, TRBD1 (5 bases). Germline lookup yields CDR1 ENHRY and CDR2 SYGVKD. The CDR3 has 17 residues. V lost 3 bases, J lost 3 bases, and 15 bases lay in between. CDR3 region: CAISEGTIKVYNSPLHF. For the CDR3, the DNA is TGTGCCATCAGTGAAGGGACGATAAAGGTCTATAATTCACCCCTCCACTTT.

This clonotype was found once. V is TRBV4-2 and J is TRBJ2-4; no clear D gene. Germline CDR1 is LGHNA and CDR2 is YNFKEQ. This CDR3 comprises 16 residues. Trimming cost V 1 base and J 0 bases, with 10 bases left between them. Here the CDR3 reads CASSQVSLVAKNIQYF. In DNA, the CDR3 is TGTGCCAGCAGCCAAGTGAGCCTAGTAGCCAAAAACATTCAGTACTTC.

The chain links TRBV15 to TRBJ1-1; a weak D match, TRBD1 (6 bases). The CDR3 consists of 12 residues. Germline V lookup: CDR1 LNHNV, CDR2 YYDKDF (reference sequence). Trimming left V 1 base short and J 11 bases short, with 11 bases between. This CDR3 is CATSRALGAAFF. CDR3 coding DNA: TGTGCCACCAGCAGAGCATTGGGGGCGGCTTTCTTT. The whole variable domain, filled in from reference TRBV15 and TRBJ1-1, reads DAMVIQNPRYQVTQFGKPVTLSCSQTLNHNVMYWYQQKSSQAPKLLFHYYDKDFNNEADTPDNFQSRRPNTSFCFLDIRSPGLGDTAMYLCATSRALGAAFFGQGTRLTVV.

This clonotype was detected only a few times. The chain employs TRBV6-5 and TRBJ1-6; a weak D match, TRBD1 (6 bases). This CDR3 spans 14 amino acids. Trimming left V 2 bases short and J 9 bases short, with 11 bases between. From germline, CDR1 is MNHEY and CDR2 SVGAGI. The CDR3 DNA reads TGTGCCAGCAGTTACGGGGACAAGAGTTCACCCCTCCACTTT. Translation gives CASSYGDKSSPLHF.

The chain couples TRBV27 to TRBJ2-7, with D possibly TRBD2 on 6 matching bases. This CDR3 has 16 amino acids. Trimming removed 4 bases at V and 2 bases at J, with 18 bases between. Germline CDR1 reads MNHEY; CDR2 reads SMNVEV (reference sequence). The DNA for the CDR3 is TGTGCCAGCAGTTCCGGGACTGCCTACTATCCCTACGAGCAGTACTTC. Protein: CASSSGTAYYPYEQYF.

The chain couples TRBV7-9 to TRBJ1-1; 9 nucleotides line up with TRBD1. Trimming took 5 bases from V and 5 from J; bases not matched to a gene: 18. From germline, CDR1 is SEHNR and CDR2 FQNEAQ (reference sequence). CDR3 length: 18 amino acids. The CDR3 region is CASSPRRTVQGASTEAFF. The DNA of the CDR3 is TGTGCCAGCAGCCCGCGGCGTACAGTACAGGGGGCGAGTACTGAAGCTTTCTTT. The whole variable domain, filled in from reference TRBV7-9 and TRBJ1-1, reads DTGVSQNPRHKITKRGQNVTFRCDPISEHNRLYWYRQTLGQGPEFLTYFQNEAQLEKSRLLSDRFSAERPKGSFSTLEIQRTEQGDSAMYLCASSPRRTVQGASTEAFFGQGTRLTVV.

This sequence joins TRBV7-2 and TRBJ2-3, with 12 bases fitting TRBD2. CDR1 SGHTA and CDR2 FQGNSA come from the germline V gene. The CDR3 has 16 amino acids. The trim removed 3 bases at V and 6 bases at J, leaving 7 bases unmatched. The DNA of the CDR3 is TGTGCCAGCAGCTTCCCTAGCGGGAGGGCGGGGGATACGCAGTATTTT. It yields the protein CASSFPSGRAGDTQYF.

This sequence joins TRBV6-2 or TRBV6-3 and TRBJ2-6; TRBD1 might be the D (8 bases). The CDR3 has 19 residues. The V end was cut by 2 bases, the J end by 3 bases, with 20 bases between. Germline assignment: CDR1 MNHEY and CDR2 SVGEGT. The CDR3 region is CASSYAGDRRVYGANVLTF. The CDR3, as DNA: TGTGCCAGCAGTTACGCGGGGGACAGGCGGGTTTATGGGGCCAACGTCCTGACTTTC.

This sequence joins TRBV6-2 or TRBV6-3 and TRBJ2-7, with D perhaps assigned TRBD1 or TRBD2 (5 bases each). Trimming stripped 5 bases from V and 2 bases from J, with 13 bases between. Germline values: CDR1 MNHEY, CDR2 SVGEGT. The length of the CDR3 is 14 residues. The CDR3 DNA follows: TGTGCCAGCAGTCCTTGGGGGAGACCCTACGAGCAGTACTTC. This gives the protein CASSPWGRPYEQYF.

This chain connects TRBV30 to TRBJ1-1, with TRBD1 as a possible D gene (6 bases). V gave up 1 base and J gave up 8 bases, with 11 bases separating them. The V gene's germline CDR1 is GTSNPN and CDR2 SVGIG (reference sequence). The CDR3 length is 12 residues. This chain's CDR3 is CAWSARGGEAFF. In nucleotides, the CDR3 is TGTGCCTGGAGTGCAAGGGGGGGGGAAGCTTTCTTT.

This clonotype has a single count. The CDR3 loop reads CATSDVSGRRDEQYF. The CDR3 nucleotides are TGTGCCACCAGTGATGTCTCGGGCCGAAGGGACGAGCAGTACTTC. This chain links TRBV24-1 with TRBJ2-7; D unclear. CDR3 length: 15 residues. CDR1 KGHDR and CDR2 SFDVKD come from the germline V gene. V lost 3 bases, J lost 5 bases, and 16 bases lay in between.

The rearrangement joins TRBV19 to TRBJ1-5; D call uncertain. The V end lost 4 bases, the J end lost 1 base, and 5 bases lay between the germline ends. The germline CDR1 and CDR2 sequences are LNHDA and SQIVND (reference sequence). The CDR3 totals 13 residues. CDR3 amino acids: CASSTMSNQPQHF. DNA of the CDR3: TGTGCCAGTAGTACCATGAGCAATCAGCCCCAGCATTTT.

This clonotype has a single count. V usage is TRBV10-1 and J usage is TRBJ2-5; perhaps TRBD2 as D (5 bases). Germline-derived CDR1 and CDR2 are WNHNN and SYGVQD (reference sequence). V dropped 6 bases and J dropped 2 bases, with 10 bases sitting between them. The CDR3 extends over 13 amino acids. The CDR3 sequence is CASRQTGQETQYF. CDR3 nucleotide sequence: TGCGCCAGCAGACAGACGGGACAAGAGACCCAGTACTTC.

The gene calls are TRBV27 and TRBJ1-1; D is uncertain. This CDR3 comprises 13 residues. V was clipped by 5 bases and J by 0 bases, with 7 bases between them. Germline V CDR1 and CDR2: MNHEY, SMNVEV (reference sequence). The CDR3: CASSTSMNTEAFF. The DNA of the CDR3 is TGTGCCAGCAGTACTAGTATGAACACTGAAGCTTTCTTT.

This chain joins TRBV11-2 and TRBJ1-6, with D perhaps TRBD1 (5 bases). The CDR3 has 12 amino acids. Germline assignment: CDR1 SGHAT and CDR2 FQNNGV. V shed 5 bases and J shed 10 bases, with 9 bases lying between them. CDR3 residues: CASSSRGSPLHF. Here the CDR3 DNA reads TGTGCCAGCAGCAGTCGGGGGTCACCCCTCCACTTT. Together with reference TRBV11-2 and TRBJ1-6, the CDR3 gives the full variable domain: EAGVAQSPRYKIIEKRQSVAFWCNPISGHATLYWYQQILGQGPKLLIQFQNNGVVDDSQLPKDRFSAERLKGVDSTLKIQPAKLEDSAVYLCASSSRGSPLHFGNGTRLTVT.

The V and J genes are TRBV20-1 and TRBJ2-6; no reliable D call. Per germline, CDR1 DFQATT and CDR2 SNEGSKA (reference sequence). Trimming cost V 5 bases and J 0 bases, with 5 bases left between them. The CDR3 has 13 amino acids. CDR3 sequence (DNA): TGCAGTGCTCCCAACTCTGGGGCCAACGTCCTGACTTTC. It translates to CSAPNSGANVLTF.

The rearrangement joins TRBV24-1 to TRBJ1-5, with D tentatively TRBD1 (6 bases). The CDR3 covers 16 residues. Per the germline V gene, CDR1 is KGHDR and CDR2 is SFDVKD. Trimming left V 3 bases short and J 5 bases short, with 16 bases between. CDR3 loop: CATSDPKDRIDQPQHF. CDR3 sequence (DNA): TGTGCCACCAGTGATCCCAAAGACAGGATAGATCAGCCCCAGCATTTT.

The rearrangement links TRBV27 to TRBJ1-5; D is undetermined. Germline CDR1 MNHEY, CDR2 SMNVEV (reference sequence). V lost 1 base, J lost 5 bases, and 6 bases lay in between. CDR3 length: 13 residues. The CDR3 here is CASSLFAYQPQHF. CDR3 nucleotides: TGTGCCAGCAGTTTATTCGCCTATCAGCCCCAGCATTTT.